Below are 28 T cell receptor beta chains sequenced from a single sample in a study of a mutant IDH1 vaccine in newly diagnosed glioma. Time point of the sample: week 23, last vaccination. Doses of 300 ug of mutant IDH1 20-mer peptide were given with topical imiquimod. Using immunoSEQ multiplex PCR, the repertoire was profiled, and TCRdb retains in-frame clones only, with some absent. The table lists just under 45,000 clones, around 93% of them singletons, with around 3.9% in the top ten. The antigens for these receptors are not known. Here the sequenced sample was PBMCs, taken from a glioma patient whose treatment included an IDH1 peptide vaccine. These receptors came from a man aged 45-65 years with glioma.

The chain links TRBV4-2 to TRBJ2-1; no definite D call. In germline, CDR1 is LGHNA, CDR2 YNFKEQ. The germline V and J ends were trimmed by 1 base and 5 bases, with 6 bases remaining between them. This CDR3 comprises 13 residues. CDR3 in DNA: TGTGCCAGCAGCCAAGGTTCGGACAATGAGCAGTTCTTC. This codes for CASSQGSDNEQFF.

The chain couples TRBV6-5 to TRBJ1-1; TRBD1 is a possible D gene (6 bases). Germline V CDR1 and CDR2: MNHEY, SVGAGI. The germline V and J ends were trimmed by 8 bases and 1 base, with 11 bases remaining between them. This CDR3 has 13 amino acids. In DNA form, the CDR3 reads TGTGCCAGCGCGGACAGAGAGAACACTGAAGCTTTCTTT. Its translation: CASADRENTEAFF.

The V and J genes are TRBV6-6 and TRBJ1-2, with D uncertain. Germline V gene lookup returns CDR1 MNHNY and CDR2 SVGAGI (reference sequence). The CDR3 runs to 13 residues. Trimming took off 5 bases at V and 8 bases at J, with 15 bases between the two ends. CDR3 nucleotide sequence: TGTGCCAGCAGTCTGGGATCGGCGAGGGGCTACACCTTC. It codes for CASSLGSARGYTF.

J is TRBJ1-2 and V is TRBV11-2, with D perhaps matching TRBD1 (5 bases). The germline V gene has CDR1 SGHAT and CDR2 FQNNGV. The CDR3 is made up of 14 amino acids. V was shortened by 3 bases and J by 3 bases, with 11 bases between the two germline ends. The CDR3, as DNA: TGTGCCAGCAGCTTGGGTCAGGGACACTATGGCTACACCTTC. This encodes CASSLGQGHYGYTF.

The chain recombines TRBV29-1 with TRBJ2-7; TRBD1 matches 11 bases. The V and J ends lost 5 bases and 2 bases, in that order; junction bases with no gene match: 11. The CDR3 covers 16 residues. The V gene's germline CDR1 is SQVTM and CDR2 ANQGSEA. CDR3: CSVLAPGTGGPYEQYF. DNA of the CDR3: TGCAGCGTTCTGGCCCCCGGGACAGGGGGACCCTACGAGCAGTACTTC.

This chain joins TRBV9 and TRBJ2-7, with D unresolved. The CDR3 has 14 residues. V dropped 0 bases and J dropped 2 bases, with 9 bases sitting between them. Germline V gene data show CDR1 as SGDLS and CDR2 as YYNGEE. For the CDR3, the DNA is TGTGCCAGCAGCGTAGGGGGATCCGCCTACGAGCAGTACTTC. Translation: CASSVGGSAYEQYF.

The V gene is TRBV5-5, the J gene TRBJ2-1; D is uncertain. In germline, CDR1 is SGHKS, CDR2 YYEKEE (reference sequence). CDR3 size: 16 residues. V dropped 0 bases and J dropped 4 bases, with 14 bases sitting between them. CDR3 DNA sequence: TGTGCCAGCAGCTTGGTATTCAATGTGGGATACAATGAGCAGTTCTTC. It encodes CASSLVFNVGYNEQFF.

This clone has a single count. V is TRBV5-4 and J is TRBJ2-2; 7 bases map to TRBD2. V lost 2 bases and J lost 2; bases outside the gene matches: 12. The CDR3 extends over 18 amino acids. Germline V gene lookup returns CDR1 SGHNT and CDR2 YYREEE (reference sequence). The CDR3 spells CASSLGLGVSNNTGELFF. The CDR3 DNA follows: TGTGCCAGCAGCTTAGGACTAGGCGTCTCAAATAACACCGGGGAGCTGTTTTTT.

This chain joins TRBV6-1 and TRBJ1-1; D call uncertain. Germline V gives CDR1 MNHNS, CDR2 SASEGT. The CDR3 totals 13 residues. The V end was cut by 1 base, the J end by 9 bases, with 12 bases between. The CDR3 nucleotides are TGTGCCAGCAGTGAAGGGCAGCGGACGCAAGCTTTCTTT. Translating it yields CASSEGQRTQAFF.

This sequence joins TRBV10-1 and TRBJ1-2; 8 bases are a match to TRBD1. Germline V gene lookup returns CDR1 WNHNN and CDR2 SYGVQD (reference sequence). The CDR3 has 17 residues. V shed 6 bases and J 3 bases; nucleotides not matched to a gene: 15. This chain's CDR3 is CASSLSGQAAPYYGYTF. DNA for the CDR3: TGCGCCAGCAGCCTATCGGGACAGGCGGCACCCTACTATGGCTACACCTTC.

The V and J genes are TRBV4-2 and TRBJ1-4; 9 positions match TRBD1. J was trimmed by 5 bases and V by 4 bases; bases with no gene match: 5. The CDR3 has 15 residues. Germline V gene lookup returns CDR1 LGHNA and CDR2 YNFKEQ. The CDR3 DNA reads as TGTGCCAGCAGCCCCTTAGGGACAGGGAATGAAAAACTGTTTTTT. Residues: CASSPLGTGNEKLFF.

J is TRBJ1-5 and V is TRBV29-1, with D perhaps matching TRBD1 (6 bases). With 4 bases removed from V and 3 bases from J, the gap between germline ends came to 19 bases. Germline values: CDR1 SQVTM, CDR2 ANQGSEA. The CDR3 has 16 residues. The CDR3 sequence is CSVAEGGSGYNQPQHF. CDR3 bases: TGCAGCGTTGCTGAGGGGGGTTCGGGGTACAATCAGCCCCAGCATTTT.

The chain joins TRBV4-1 to TRBJ1-1; 7 bases align to TRBD1. V shed 1 base and J 4 bases; nucleotides not matched to a gene: 3. Germline values: CDR1 MGHRA, CDR2 YSYEKL. The CDR3 has 14 amino acids. CDR3 amino acids: CASSQAHRGTEAFF. CDR3 DNA sequence: TGCGCCAGCAGCCAAGCCCACAGGGGCACTGAAGCTTTCTTT.

The V gene is TRBV28, the J gene TRBJ1-5, with a weak D call TRBD1 (5 bases). V lost 1 base, J lost 4 bases, and 8 bases lay in between. The germline CDR1 and CDR2 sequences are MDHEN and SYDVKM. The CDR3 runs 14 residues. The CDR3 coding sequence is TGTGCCAGCAGTTTATTCAGGGTTAATCAGCCCCAGCATTTT. As protein: CASSLFRVNQPQHF.

This chain connects TRBV7-2 to TRBJ2-7; D is perhaps TRBD1 (5 bases). From germline, CDR1 is SGHTA and CDR2 FQGNSA. V lost 4 bases and J lost 6, with 13 bases in between. The CDR3 is 13 amino acids. The CDR3 is CASSSSGWGEQYF. The CDR3 DNA follows: TGTGCCAGCAGCTCGTCAGGGTGGGGCGAGCAGTACTTC.

This clone was counted a single time. The chain joins TRBV18 to TRBJ2-7, with D perhaps TRBD1 or TRBD2 (6 bases each). The CDR3 is 15 amino acids. Trimming removed 2 bases at V and 0 bases at J, with 11 bases between. The V gene's germline CDR1 is KGHSH and CDR2 LQKENI. The CDR3 loop reads CASSPGGQSSYEQYF. The DNA for the CDR3 is TGTGCCAGCTCACCAGGGGGGCAGAGCTCCTACGAGCAGTACTTC.

The chain employs TRBV5-1 and TRBJ2-7; D is possibly TRBD2 (10 bases). V was pared by 3 bases and J by 1 base, with 29 bases between. In germline, CDR1 is SGHRS, CDR2 YFSETQ. The CDR3 sequence is 20 residues long. The CDR3 here is CASSWTGQGVTSGVSYEQYF. CDR3 bases: TGCGCCAGCAGCTGGACGGGACAGGGCGTTACTAGCGGGGTATCCTACGAGCAGTACTTC.

This chain uses TRBV5-4 with TRBJ2-1; D gene unclear. The ends were cut back, 1 base at V and 0 bases at J, with 8 bases in the middle. The germline CDR1 and CDR2 sequences are SGHNT and YYREEE (reference sequence). This CDR3 is built from 15 residues. For the CDR3, the DNA is TGTGCCAGCAGCTTGTGGACGAGCTCCTACAATGAGCAGTTCTTC. This sequence encodes CASSLWTSSYNEQFF.

The chain couples TRBV28 to TRBJ2-7, with D possibly TRBD1 on 6 matching bases. Germline-derived CDR1 and CDR2 are MDHEN and SYDVKM. The V end lost 3 bases, the J end lost 2 bases, and 11 bases lay between the germline ends. The CDR3 has 14 amino acids. DNA for the CDR3: TGTGCCAGCAGTTTTTCCCAGGGGACCTACGAGCAGTACTTC. Residues: CASSFSQGTYEQYF.

The J gene is TRBJ1-2, the V gene TRBV27, with D maybe TRBD1 (6 bases). This CDR3 comprises 13 residues. V dropped 7 bases and J dropped 7 bases, with 16 bases sitting between them. Germline-derived CDR1 and CDR2 are MNHEY and SMNVEV (reference sequence). The CDR3 nucleotides are TGTGCCAGCAAAAAAACGGGACACCTTGGCTACACCTTC. Its translation is CASKKTGHLGYTF.

Here the CDR3 reads CTSSHYRDHIYEQYF. The CDR3 DNA sequence: TGCACCAGCAGCCATTACCGGGACCATATCTACGAGCAGTACTTC. This sequence joins TRBV1 and TRBJ2-7. TRBV1 is a known pseudogene. The CDR3 loop spans 15 amino acids.

This clone was observed a single time. The rearrangement joins TRBV5-1 to TRBJ1-3, with 8 bases that match TRBD1. This CDR3 spans 15 amino acids. Germline assignment: CDR1 SGHRS and CDR2 YFSETQ. With V trimmed by 4 bases and J by 7 bases, 10 bases remained unmatched. The CDR3 is CASSPTGQGGNTIYF. CDR3 sequence (DNA): TGCGCCAGCAGCCCCACCGGACAGGGCGGCAACACCATATATTTT.

This chain connects TRBV19 to TRBJ2-1, with 7 bases that match TRBD1. The CDR3 loop spans 11 amino acids. V shed 5 bases, J shed 15 bases, and the junction held 7 bases outside the gene matches. Germline assignment: CDR1 LNHDA and CDR2 SQIVND (reference sequence). The CDR3 region is CASSDRESAFF. The CDR3 DNA is TGTGCCAGTAGTGACAGGGAATCCGCGTTCTTC.

This clone was seen once. The V gene is TRBV21-1, the J gene TRBJ1-1; the table's D call, TRBD1, has no DNA check behind it. TRBV21-1 is annotated as a pseudogene. The CDR3 totals 14 residues. The CDR3 protein is CGTIGGRQNTEAFF. The CDR3 region has the DNA TGTGGCACAATAGGGGGACGGCAGAACACTGAAGCTTTCTTT.

The chain couples TRBV28 to TRBJ2-7; TRBD1 matches at 8 bases. The germline V gene encodes CDR1 MDHEN and CDR2 SYDVKM. The V and J ends lost 6 bases and 10 bases, in that order; junction bases with no gene match: 11. This CDR3 has 13 residues. The CDR3 DNA reads TGTGCCAGCAGAGGGGGTTCGGGACAGGCTCAGTACTTC. Its translation is CASRGGSGQAQYF.

The chain is built from TRBV4-1 and TRBJ2-7, with D tentatively TRBD2 (6 bases). In germline, CDR1 is MGHRA, CDR2 YSYEKL. CDR3 length: 15 amino acids. Trimming removed 0 bases from V and 5 bases from J, with 14 bases in between. The CDR3 bases are TGCGCCAGCAGCCAAGATCAATCGGCTAGCGACGAGCAGTACTTC. Translating it yields CASSQDQSASDEQYF.

The chain has TRBV14 and TRBJ2-5, with a possible D match to TRBD1 (5 bases). The germline V and J ends were trimmed by 0 bases and 5 bases, with 13 bases remaining between them. This CDR3 has 15 amino acids. Germline CDR1 reads SGHDN; CDR2 reads FVKESK. CDR3: CASSQDRAGWETQYF. CDR3 bases: TGTGCCAGCAGCCAAGATAGAGCAGGGTGGGAGACCCAGTACTTC.

This chain links TRBV4-3 with TRBJ2-4; unclear D gene. CDR3 length: 14 amino acids. Between the trimmed V and J ends, which lost 1 base and 2 bases, there was a span of 6 bases. CDR1 LGHNA and CDR2 YSLEER come from the germline V gene. The CDR3 DNA is TGCGCCAGCAGCCAAGGAGGTCCCAAAAACATTCAGTACTTC. This translates into CASSQGGPKNIQYF.